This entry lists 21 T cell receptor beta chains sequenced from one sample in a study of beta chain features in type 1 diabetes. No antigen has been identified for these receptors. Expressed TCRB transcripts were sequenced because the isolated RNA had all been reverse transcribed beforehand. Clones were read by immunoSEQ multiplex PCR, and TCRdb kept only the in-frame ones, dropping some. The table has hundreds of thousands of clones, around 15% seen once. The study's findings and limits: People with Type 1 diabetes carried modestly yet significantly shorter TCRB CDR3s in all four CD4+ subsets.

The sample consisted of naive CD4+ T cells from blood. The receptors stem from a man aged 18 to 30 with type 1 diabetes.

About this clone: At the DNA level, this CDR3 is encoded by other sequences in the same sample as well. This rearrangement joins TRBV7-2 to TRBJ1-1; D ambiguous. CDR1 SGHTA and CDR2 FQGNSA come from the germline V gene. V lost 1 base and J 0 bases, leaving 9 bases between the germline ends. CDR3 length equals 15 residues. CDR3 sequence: CASSLGGRMNTEAFF. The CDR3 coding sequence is TGTGCCAGCAGCTTAGGGGGAAGAATGAACACTGAAGCTTTCTTT.

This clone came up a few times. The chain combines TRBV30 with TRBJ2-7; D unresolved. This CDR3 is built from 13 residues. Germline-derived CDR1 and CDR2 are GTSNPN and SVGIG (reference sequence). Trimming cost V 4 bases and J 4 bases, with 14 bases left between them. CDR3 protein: CAWKADHTYEQYF. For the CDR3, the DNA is TGTGCCTGGAAGGCAGACCATACTTACGAGCAGTACTTC.

In nucleotides, the CDR3 is TGCGCCAGCAGCCCCCTGGGACAGGGGCAGTTCTTC. Amino acids: CASSPLGQGQFF. The V gene is TRBV5-1, the J gene TRBJ2-1; TRBD1 agrees at 9 bases. The CDR3 has 12 amino acids. The V and J ends lost 4 bases and 12 bases, in that order; junction bases with no gene match: 5. In germline, CDR1 is SGHRS, CDR2 YFSETQ.

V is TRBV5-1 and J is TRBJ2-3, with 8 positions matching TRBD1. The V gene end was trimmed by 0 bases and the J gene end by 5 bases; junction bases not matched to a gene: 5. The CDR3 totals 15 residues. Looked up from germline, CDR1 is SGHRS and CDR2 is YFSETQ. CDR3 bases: TGCGCCAGCAGCTTGGCGGGACAGGTTATAGATACGCAGTATTTT. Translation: CASSLAGQVIDTQYF.

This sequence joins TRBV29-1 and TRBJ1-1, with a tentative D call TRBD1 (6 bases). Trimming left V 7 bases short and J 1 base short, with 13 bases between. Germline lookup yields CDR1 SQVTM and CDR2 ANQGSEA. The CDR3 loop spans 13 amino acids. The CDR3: CSAEGDKNTEAFF. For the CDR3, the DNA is TGCAGCGCCGAAGGGGACAAGAACACTGAAGCTTTCTTT. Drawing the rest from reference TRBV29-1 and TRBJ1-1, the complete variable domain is SAVISQKPSRDICQRGTSLTIQCQVDSQVTMMFWYRQQPGQSLTLIATANQGSEATYESGFVIDKFPISRPNLTFSTLTVSNMSPEDSSIYLCSAEGDKNTEAFFGQGTRLTVV.

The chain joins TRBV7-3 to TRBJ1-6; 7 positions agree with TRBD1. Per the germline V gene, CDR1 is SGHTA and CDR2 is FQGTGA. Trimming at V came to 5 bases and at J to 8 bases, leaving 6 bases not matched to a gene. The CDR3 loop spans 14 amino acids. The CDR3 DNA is TGTGCCAGCAGCCCGGGACAGAGGGATTCACCCCTCCACTTT. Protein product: CASSPGQRDSPLHF.

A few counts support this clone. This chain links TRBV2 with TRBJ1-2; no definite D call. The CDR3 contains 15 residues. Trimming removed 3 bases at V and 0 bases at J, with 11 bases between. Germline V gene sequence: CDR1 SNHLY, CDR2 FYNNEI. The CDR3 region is CASSDLRSTNYGYTF. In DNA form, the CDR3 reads TGTGCCAGCAGTGACCTCAGGAGTACTAACTATGGCTACACCTTC.

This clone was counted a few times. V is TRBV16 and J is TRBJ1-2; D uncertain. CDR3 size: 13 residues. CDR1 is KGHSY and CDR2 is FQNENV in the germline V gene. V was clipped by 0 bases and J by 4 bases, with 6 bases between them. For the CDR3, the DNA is TGTGCCAGCAGCCAATCCGGGTCCTATGGCTACACCTTC. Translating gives CASSQSGSYGYTF. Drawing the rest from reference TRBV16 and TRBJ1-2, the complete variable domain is GEEVAQTPKHLVRGEGQKAKLYCAPIKGHSYVFWYQQVLKNEFKFLISFQNENVFDETGMPKERFSAKCLPNSPCSLEIQATKLEDSAVYFCASSQSGSYGYTFGSGTRLTVV.

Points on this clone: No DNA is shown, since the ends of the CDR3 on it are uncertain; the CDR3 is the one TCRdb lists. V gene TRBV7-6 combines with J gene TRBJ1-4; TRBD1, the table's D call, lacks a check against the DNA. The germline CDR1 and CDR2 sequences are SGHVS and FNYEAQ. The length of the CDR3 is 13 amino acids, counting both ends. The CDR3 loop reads CASSFGQGEKLFF.

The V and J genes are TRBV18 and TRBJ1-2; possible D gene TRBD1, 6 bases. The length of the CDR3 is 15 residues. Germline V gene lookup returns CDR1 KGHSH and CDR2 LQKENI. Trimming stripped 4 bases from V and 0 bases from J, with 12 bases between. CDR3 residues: CASSLRDIPNYGYTF. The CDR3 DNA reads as TGTGCCAGCTCACTGCGGGACATACCTAACTATGGCTACACCTTC.

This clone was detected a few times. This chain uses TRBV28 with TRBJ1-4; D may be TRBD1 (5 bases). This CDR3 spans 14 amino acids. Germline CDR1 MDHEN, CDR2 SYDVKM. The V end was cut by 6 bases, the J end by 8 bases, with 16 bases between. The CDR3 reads CASRAGTFGEKLFF. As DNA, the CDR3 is TGTGCCAGCAGGGCCGGGACCTTCGGGGAAAAACTGTTTTTT.

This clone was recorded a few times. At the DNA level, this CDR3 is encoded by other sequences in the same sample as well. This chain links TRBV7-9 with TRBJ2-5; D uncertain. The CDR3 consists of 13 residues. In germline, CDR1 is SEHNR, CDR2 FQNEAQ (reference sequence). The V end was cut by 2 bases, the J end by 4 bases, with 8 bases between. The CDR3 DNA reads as TGTGCCAGCAGCTTAATGGGCAGAGAGACCCAGTACTTC. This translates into CASSLMGRETQYF.

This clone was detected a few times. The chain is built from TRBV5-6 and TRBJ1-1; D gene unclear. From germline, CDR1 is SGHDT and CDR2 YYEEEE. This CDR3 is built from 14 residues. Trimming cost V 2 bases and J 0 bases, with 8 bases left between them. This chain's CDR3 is CASSLLYLNTEAFF. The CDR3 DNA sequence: TGTGCCAGCAGCTTACTATATTTGAACACTGAAGCTTTCTTT.

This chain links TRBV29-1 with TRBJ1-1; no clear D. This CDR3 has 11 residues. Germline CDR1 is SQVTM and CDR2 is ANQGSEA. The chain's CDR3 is CTVVGNTEAFF. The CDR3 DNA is TGCACCGTAGTCGGGAACACTGAAGCTTTCTTT.

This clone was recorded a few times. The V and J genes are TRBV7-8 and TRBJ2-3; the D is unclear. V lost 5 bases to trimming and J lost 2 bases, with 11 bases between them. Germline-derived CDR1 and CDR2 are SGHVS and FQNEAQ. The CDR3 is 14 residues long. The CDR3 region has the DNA TGTGCCAGCAGCCTAGTGGGGTACACAGATACGCAGTATTTT. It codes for CASSLVGYTDTQYF.

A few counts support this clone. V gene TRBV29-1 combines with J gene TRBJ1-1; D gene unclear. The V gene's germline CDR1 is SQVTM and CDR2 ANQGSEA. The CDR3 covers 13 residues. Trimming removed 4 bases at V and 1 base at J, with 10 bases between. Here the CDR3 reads CSVAIGANTEAFF. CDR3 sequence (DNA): TGCAGCGTTGCGATCGGAGCGAACACTGAAGCTTTCTTT.

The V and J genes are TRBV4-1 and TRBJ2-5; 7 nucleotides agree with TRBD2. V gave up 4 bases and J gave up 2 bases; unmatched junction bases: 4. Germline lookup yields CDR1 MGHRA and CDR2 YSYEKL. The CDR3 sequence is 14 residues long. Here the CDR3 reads CASSLRTSQETQYF. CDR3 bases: TGCGCCAGCAGCCTCCGGACTAGTCAAGAGACCCAGTACTTC.

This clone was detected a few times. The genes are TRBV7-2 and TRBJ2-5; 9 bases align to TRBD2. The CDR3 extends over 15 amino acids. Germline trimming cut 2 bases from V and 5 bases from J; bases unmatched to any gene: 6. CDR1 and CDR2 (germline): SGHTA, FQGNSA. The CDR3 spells CASSLRPAGGETQYF. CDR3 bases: TGTGCCAGCAGCTTACGCCCTGCGGGAGGGGAGACCCAGTACTTC.

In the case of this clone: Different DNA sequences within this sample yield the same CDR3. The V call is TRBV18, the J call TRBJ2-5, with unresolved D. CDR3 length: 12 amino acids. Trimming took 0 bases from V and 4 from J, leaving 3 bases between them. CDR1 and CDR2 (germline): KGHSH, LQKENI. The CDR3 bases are TGTGCCAGCTCACCACCCTCAGAGACCCAGTACTTC. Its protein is CASSPPSETQYF.

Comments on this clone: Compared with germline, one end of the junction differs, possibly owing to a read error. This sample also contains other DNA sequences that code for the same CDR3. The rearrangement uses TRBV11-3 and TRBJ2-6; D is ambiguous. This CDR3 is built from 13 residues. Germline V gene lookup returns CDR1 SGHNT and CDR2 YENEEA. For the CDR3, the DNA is TGCGCCAGCAGCCTACCTGGGGCCAACGTCCTGACTTTC. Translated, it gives CASSLPGANVLTF.

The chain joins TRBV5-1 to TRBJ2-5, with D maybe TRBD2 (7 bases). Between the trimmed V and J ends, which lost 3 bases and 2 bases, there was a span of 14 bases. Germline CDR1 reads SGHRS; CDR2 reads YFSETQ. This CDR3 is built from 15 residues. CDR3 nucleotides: TGCGCCAGCAGCTCCCGGGGGGCCGAACAAGAGACCCAGTACTTC. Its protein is CASSSRGAEQETQYF.